The present T cell receptor (beta chain) was sequenced within a study of T-cell reconstitution after alpha-beta-depleted transplantation in children. A library of TCRbeta sequences, prepared with unique molecular identifiers, was generated. TCRdb independently ran MiXCR on the PCR reads; one entry per CDR3 protein. The profile shows approximately 240,000 distinct CDR3 sequences, roughly a tenth of them singletons. Sequencing used PBMCs from the stem cell graft donor, obtained from the stem cell graft. This TCR was recovered from a human donor who donated a stem cell graft to a child with acute lymphoblastic leukemia.

The CDR3 region is CASSPDWSTYEQYF. CDR3 nucleotide sequence: TGTGCCAGCAGTCCGGACTGGTCAACCTACGAGCAGTACTTC. The chain has TRBV6-2 or TRBV6-3 and TRBJ2-7; possibly TRBD2 for D (5 bases). The CDR3 spans 14 residues. CDR1 is MNHEY and CDR2 is SVGEGT in the germline V gene. With 5 bases removed from V and 2 bases from J, the gap between germline ends came to 13 bases.